A selection of T cell receptor beta chains follows, all from one sample in a study of CD8+CD57+ T cells in acquired aplastic anemia. TCRdb analysed the reads with MiXCR anew, one entry per CDR3 protein. This sample has 250,000 to 350,000 distinct CDR3 sequences, with 45% to 70% found just once. Sequencing was performed on sorted CD4+, CD8+, or CD8+CD57+ T cells (not recorded which) from PBMCs. The receptors come from a human donor with severe aplastic anemia or a healthy control (not recorded which). Each CDR3 is given with its conserved first and last residue. A D gene is named only where the DNA matches it firmly. Clone size is not always given. Where it is, it says once, few, many or a class for expanded clones.

d_gene	abundance	j_gene	v_gene	CDR3aa	CDR3nt
.	.	TRBJ1-5	TRBV19	CASEGVRDQPQHF	TGTGCCAGTGAGGGGGTCAGGGATCAGCCCCAGCATTTT
.	.	TRBJ1-1	TRBV7-2	CASSLVHDTEAFF	TGTGCCAGCAGCTTAGTTCATGACACTGAAGCTTTCTTT
.	.	TRBJ1-4	TRBV9	CASSVVGLDEKLFF	TGTGCCAGCAGCGTAGTGGGATTGGATGAAAAACTGTTTTTT
.	few	TRBJ1-6	TRBV9	CASSLTSSYNSPLHF	TGTGCCAGCAGTTTAACAAGCTCCTATAATTCACCCCTCCACTTT
.	.	TRBJ2-1	TRBV5-1	CASSYGPSGGNEQFF	TGCGCCAGCAGCTACGGGCCCTCGGGCGGCAATGAGCAGTTCTTC
.	.	TRBJ2-7	TRBV7-2	CASSLVQGPGYEQYF	TGTGCCAGCAGCTTAGTGCAAGGACCGGGCTACGAGCAGTACTTC
.	.	TRBJ2-5	TRBV7-3	CASSFLPQETQYF	TGTGCCAGCAGCTTCCTGCCTCAAGAGACCCAGTACTTC
TRBD1	once	TRBJ2-7	TRBV10-3	CAITKDREVYEQYF	TGTGCCATCACCAAGGACAGGGAAGTCTACGAGCAGTACTTC
.	few	TRBJ2-3	TRBV5-1	CASSLVSPDTQYF	TGCGCCAGCAGCCTAGTATCCCCAGATACGCAGTATTTT
TRBD1	few	TRBJ1-4	TRBV5-1	CASSNYPRGTGGTANEKLFF	TGCGCCAGCAGCAATTACCCGCGGGGGACAGGGGGGACGGCTAATGAAAAACTGTTTTTT
.	many	TRBJ1-3	TRBV5-1	CASSQTGTPVNTIYF	TGCGCCAGCAGCCAAACCGGGACCCCAGTCAACACCATATATTTT
.	.	TRBJ2-6	TRBV9	CASSPSQTGANVLTF	TGTGCCAGCAGCCCCAGTCAGACGGGGGCCAACGTCCTGACTTTC
.	.	TRBJ1-3	TRBV7-2	CASSLNRISPGNTIYF	TGTGCCAGCAGCTTAAATCGCATTAGTCCTGGAAACACCATATATTTT
.	.	TRBJ1-1	TRBV5-1	CASHRGRPDMNTEAFF	TGCGCCTCCCATAGGGGGAGGCCTGATATGAACACTGAAGCTTTCTTT
.	once	TRBJ2-5	TRBV29-1	CSVARTVQETQYF	TGCAGCGTTGCAAGAACAGTTCAAGAGACCCAGTACTTC
TRBD1	once	TRBJ2-7	TRBV20-1	CSARHGQGGDEQYF	TGCAGTGCTAGACACGGACAGGGGGGAGACGAGCAGTACTTC
.	.	TRBJ1-2	TRBV30	CASSGMLYGYTF	TGTGCAAGCTCCGGAATGCTCTATGGCTACACCTTC
.	few	TRBJ1-1	TRBV7-8	CASSERRDTEAFF	TGTGCCAGCAGCGAGCGTCGAGACACTGAAGCTTTCTTT
.	many	TRBJ2-2	TRBV19	CASSISESGELFF	TGTGCCAGTAGTATATCGGAATCCGGGGAGCTGTTTTTT
TRBD2	.	TRBJ2-7	TRBV29-1	CSVGPGLGPYEQYF	TGCAGCGTTGGTCCGGGACTAGGCCCCTACGAGCAGTACTTC
.	many	TRBJ1-6	TRBV6-5	CASSTSNSPLHF	TGTGCCAGCAGTACGTCTAATTCACCCCTCCACTTT
.	.	TRBJ2-1	TRBV5-1	CASSRGHGEQFF	TGCGCCAGCAGTCGGGGGCATGGCGAGCAGTTCTTC
TRBD1	few	TRBJ2-1	TRBV5-1	CASSHLGQGTNEQFF	TGCGCCAGCAGCCACTTGGGACAGGGGACCAATGAGCAGTTCTTC
TRBD1	many	TRBJ2-7	TRBV5-1	CASSLGTGIIAYEQYF	TGCGCCAGCAGCTTGGGGACAGGGATAATCGCCTACGAGCAGTACTTC
.	.	TRBJ2-1	TRBV20-1	CSAQQGPYNEQFF	TGCAGTGCTCAGCAGGGGCCGTACAATGAGCAGTTCTTC
TRBD1	many	TRBJ1-2	TRBV6-1	CASSRTGGSYGYTF	TGTGCCAGCAGCCGGACAGGGGGCAGCTATGGCTACACCTTC
TRBD2	.	TRBJ2-3	TRBV5-1	CASSIPTSWSTDTQYF	TGCGCCAGCAGCATCCCGACTAGCTGGAGCACAGATACACAGTATTTT
.	.	TRBJ2-7	TRBV20-1	CSATQDYEQYF	TGCAGTGCTACTCAAGACTACGAGCAGTACTTC
TRBD1	many	TRBJ1-1	TRBV20-1	CSARSPGQGDTEAFF	TGCAGTGCTCGGTCGCCGGGACAGGGGGACACTGAAGCTTTCTTT
.	.	TRBJ2-7	TRBV12-3/TRBV12-4	CASTRGQGNYEQYF	TGTGCCAGCACTCGGGGGCAGGGGAATTACGAGCAGTACTTC
TRBD2	.	TRBJ2-3	TRBV5-6	CASSRTSGGALTDTQYF	TGTGCCAGCAGTCGCACTAGCGGGGGGGCCCTAACAGATACGCAGTATTTT
.	.	TRBJ2-1	TRBV5-1	CASSLDPGWWDNEQFF	TGCGCCAGCAGCTTGGATCCGGGTTGGTGGGACAATGAGCAGTTCTTC
TRBD2	.	TRBJ2-1	TRBV9	CASSRRTSGGNEQFF	TGTGCCAGCAGCCGGCGGACTAGCGGGGGCAATGAGCAGTTCTTC
.	many	TRBJ1-4	TRBV4-3	CASSQDPLGTHEKLFF	TGCGCCAGCAGCCAAGACCCCCTCGGGACACACGAAAAACTGTTTTTT
.	.	TRBJ1-6	TRBV7-2	CASSFSGSPYNSPLHF	TGTGCCAGCAGCTTTTCTGGGAGCCCCTATAATTCACCCCTCCACTTT
.	few	TRBJ2-7	TRBV5-5	CASSGPRVYEQYF	TGTGCCAGCAGCGGACCCAGGGTTTACGAGCAGTACTTC
.	many	TRBJ2-1	TRBV5-1	CASSRIGYNEQFF	TGCGCCAGCAGCCGAATCGGGTACAATGAGCAGTTCTTC
.	.	TRBJ2-7	TRBV5-1	CASSPRGNSYEQYF	TGCGCCAGCAGCCCAAGAGGGAACTCCTACGAGCAGTACTTC
.	.	TRBJ1-6	TRBV7-3	CASSQLYNSPLHF	TGTGCCAGCAGCCAGCTCTATAATTCACCCCTCCACTTT
.	.	TRBJ2-2	TRBV19	CASSMGLYTGELFF	TGTGCCAGTAGTATGGGACTTTACACCGGGGAGCTGTTTTTT
.	few	TRBJ2-2	TRBV27	CASSFARKGSRTGELFF	TGTGCCAGCAGTTTCGCAAGAAAGGGGTCTAGAACCGGGGAGCTGTTTTTT
.	.	TRBJ1-5	TRBV20-1	CSARDRLRGRLPQHF	TGCAGTGCTAGAGATCGGCTTCGGGGGCGCTTGCCCCAGCATTTT
.	.	TRBJ1-3	TRBV5-4	CASSLDMSSGNTIYF	TGTGCCAGCAGCTTGGATATGAGCTCTGGAAACACCATATATTTT
.	.	TRBJ1-5	TRBV2	CASSLRRNNQPQHF	TGTGCCAGCAGTCTAAGACGGAACAATCAGCCCCAGCATTTT
TRBD2	.	TRBJ2-3	TRBV2	CATTGTGGSDTQYF	TGTGCCACCACGGGGACGGGGGGGTCAGATACGCAGTATTTT
.	.	TRBJ2-7	TRBV5-1	CASGLGPYEQYF	TGCGCCAGCGGCTTAGGGCCCTACGAGCAGTACTTC